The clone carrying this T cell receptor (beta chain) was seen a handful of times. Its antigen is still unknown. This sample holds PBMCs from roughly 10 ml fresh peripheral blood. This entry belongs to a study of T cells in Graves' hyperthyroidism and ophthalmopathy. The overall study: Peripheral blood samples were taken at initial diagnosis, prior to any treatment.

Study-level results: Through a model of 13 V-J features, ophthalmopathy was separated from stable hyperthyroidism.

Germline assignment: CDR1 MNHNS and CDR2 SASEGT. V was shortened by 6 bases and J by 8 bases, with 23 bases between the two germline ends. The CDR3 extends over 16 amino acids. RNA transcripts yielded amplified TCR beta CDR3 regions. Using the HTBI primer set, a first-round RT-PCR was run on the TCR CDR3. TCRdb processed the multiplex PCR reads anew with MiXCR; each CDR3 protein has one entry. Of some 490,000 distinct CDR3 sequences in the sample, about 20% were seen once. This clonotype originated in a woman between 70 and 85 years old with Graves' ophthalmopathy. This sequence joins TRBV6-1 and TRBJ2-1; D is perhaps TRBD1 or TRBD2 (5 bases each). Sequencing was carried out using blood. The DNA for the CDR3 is TGTGCCAGCAGCAATCTAGCAAACGACTGGGGCGATGAGCAGTTCTTC. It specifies CASSNLANDWGDEQFF.